These 28 T cell receptor beta chains originate from one sample sequenced in a study of cytomegalovirus exposure and HLA in healthy donors. A multiplex PCR was run with 60 Vbeta primers and 13 Jbeta primers. Sequencing was performed with immunoSEQ multiplex PCR; in TCRdb, only in-frame clones are kept and a portion is missing. The sample data list some 180,000 clones. The sample taken for sequencing was PBMCs. These receptors came from a man aged 25-40 years in good health and CMV-seronegative.

The rearrangement links TRBV28 to TRBJ1-4; the D is unclear. The closer fit of TRBJ2-2 to the DNA end suggests the J call may be wrong. From germline, CDR1 is MDHEN and CDR2 SYDVKM. The CDR3 contains 12 residues. The CDR3 loop is CASSSRPGELFF. CDR3 DNA sequence: TGTGCCAGCAGTTCCCGTCCCGGGGAGCTGTTTTTT.

On this clone: The junction departs from the called germline gene at one end, perhaps through a read error. Other DNA sequences in this sample translate to the same CDR3. This chain joins TRBV6-7 and TRBJ1-4; TRBD1 might be the D (5 bases). TRBV6-7 is known as an ORF, though its function is uncertain. CDR3 length: 19 amino acids. The CDR3 protein is CASRAQSVDTKATNEKLFF. The CDR3 DNA reads as TGTGCCAGCAGGGCCCAGTCCGTGGACACCAAGGCAACTAATGAAAAATTGTTTTTT.

The V call is TRBV18, the J call TRBJ1-5, with TRBD1 matching over 7 bases. The CDR3 covers 15 residues. V lost 3 bases, J lost 0 bases, and 2 bases stayed unmatched. Looked up from germline, CDR1 is KGHSH and CDR2 is LQKENI. In DNA, the CDR3 is TGTGCCAGCTCACCCGGGACAGATAGCAATCAGCCCCAGCATTTT. Its translation is CASSPGTDSNQPQHF.

V gene TRBV10-3 combines with J gene TRBJ2-7, with 16 bases identical to TRBD2. The V gene end was trimmed by 6 bases and the J gene end by 4 bases; junction bases not matched to a gene: 12. The CDR3 covers 18 residues. Germline V gene sequence: CDR1 ENHRY, CDR2 SYGVKD. DNA of the CDR3: TGTGCCATCAGGAAGGGACTAGCGGGAGGGTCGGAGGAGTACGAGCAGTACTTC. Its protein is CAIRKGLAGGSEEYEQYF.

The chain combines TRBV6-1 with TRBJ2-7; D is unresolved. Between the trimmed V and J ends, which lost 5 bases and 5 bases, there was a span of 7 bases. The length of the CDR3 is 11 residues. CDR1 is MNHNS and CDR2 is SASEGT in the germline V gene. The CDR3 is CASSPRNEQYF. As DNA, the CDR3 is TGTGCCAGCAGTCCGAGGAACGAGCAGTACTTC.

The chain recombines TRBV9 with TRBJ2-1, with D unresolved. Trimming cost V 0 bases and J 3 bases, with 13 bases left between them. The CDR3 extends over 16 amino acids. The germline V gene has CDR1 SGDLS and CDR2 YYNGEE. The DNA for the CDR3 is TGTGCCAGCAGCGTAGGGATAACAGATATCTACAATGAGCAGTTCTTC. Translated: CASSVGITDIYNEQFF.

The chain has TRBV12-2 and TRBJ1-1; the D call TRBD1 from the table was never checked on the DNA. TRBV12-2 corresponds to a pseudogene. The CDR3 contains 16 residues. The DNA of the CDR3 is TGTGCAAGTCGCTTAGGGGACAGGGGATGGAACACTGAAGCTTTCTTT. Translating it yields CASRLGDRGWNTEAFF.

CDR3 bases: TGTGCCAGCAGCTTGGACGGGTTCACAGATACGCAGTATTTT. As protein: CASSLDGFTDTQYF. The rearrangement joins TRBV5-5 to TRBJ2-3; D ambiguous. This CDR3 is 14 amino acids long. Between the trimmed V and J ends, which lost 0 bases and 2 bases, there was a span of 7 bases. Per the germline V gene, CDR1 is SGHKS and CDR2 is YYEKEE (reference sequence). The full variable domain, with the rest looked up from reference TRBV5-5 and TRBJ2-3, is DAGVTQSPTHLIKTRGQQVTLRCSPISGHKSVSWYQQVLGQGPQFIFQYYEKEERGRGNFPDRFSARQFPNYSSELNVNALLLGDSALYLCASSLDGFTDTQYFGPGTRLTVL.

The rearrangement links TRBV14 to TRBJ1-1; 7 nucleotides match TRBD1. Germline V CDR1 and CDR2: SGHDN, FVKESK. Trimming took 1 base from V and 0 from J; bases not matched to a gene: 5. This CDR3 has 16 amino acids. CDR3 coding DNA: TGTGCCAGCAGCCAAGGGCGACAGGGATTGAACACTGAAGCTTTCTTT. It yields the protein CASSQGRQGLNTEAFF.

The chain is built from TRBV30 and TRBJ2-2; 10 bases line up with TRBD2. After removal of 0 bases from V and 2 bases from J, the junction contained 9 bases not matched to a gene. CDR3 size: 18 residues. The germline V gene has CDR1 GTSNPN and CDR2 SVGIG (reference sequence). The CDR3 here is CAWSVGGSGGINTGELFF. The CDR3 coding sequence is TGTGCCTGGAGTGTAGGGGGTAGCGGGGGGATAAACACCGGGGAGCTGTTTTTT. The variable domain in full, completed from reference TRBV30 and TRBJ2-2, reads SQTIHQWPATLVQPVGSPLSLECTVEGTSNPNLYWYRQAAGRGLQLLFYSVGIGQISSEVPQNLSASRPQDRQFILSSKKLLLSDSGFYLCAWSVGGSGGINTGELFFGEGSRLTVL.

The chain uses TRBV11-1 and TRBJ2-3, with 10 bases fitting TRBD2. The CDR3 consists of 16 residues. CDR1 and CDR2 (germline): SGHAT, FQDESV (reference sequence). V trimming: 0 bases; J trimming: 4 bases; junction bases outside the gene matches: 4. The CDR3 sequence: CASSLALAGEADTQYF. The CDR3 DNA reads as TGTGCCAGCAGCTTAGCTCTAGCGGGAGAAGCAGATACGCAGTATTTT. Based on the CDR3 plus reference TRBV11-1 and TRBJ2-3, the full variable domain is EAEVAQSPRYKITEKSQAVAFWCDPISGHATLYWYRQILGQGPELLVQFQDESVVDDSQLPKDRFSAERLKGVDSTLKIQPAELGDSAMYLCASSLALAGEADTQYFGPGTRLTVL.

The J gene is TRBJ2-5, the V gene TRBV15; 16 nucleotides agree with TRBD2. This CDR3 comprises 17 residues. Germline trimming cut 1 base from V and 4 bases from J; bases unmatched to any gene: 3. The germline CDR1 and CDR2 sequences are LNHNV and YYDKDF (reference sequence). The CDR3 nucleotides read TGTGCCACCAGCAGAGGAGGGACTAGCGGGAGGGTAGAGACCCAGTACTTC. It specifies CATSRGGTSGRVETQYF.

The rearrangement links TRBV18 to TRBJ1-6, with D uncertain. CDR1 is KGHSH, CDR2 LQKENI, per germline. The CDR3 consists of 13 residues. V lost 4 bases and J 8 bases, leaving 9 bases between the germline ends. The chain's CDR3 is CASSLADDSPLHF. The CDR3, as DNA: TGTGCCAGCTCACTGGCAGATGATTCACCCCTCCACTTT.

Note on this clone: Other DNA variants within this sample encode the same CDR3. The chain recombines TRBV18 with TRBJ2-1, with D possibly TRBD2 on 6 matching bases. Germline V CDR1 and CDR2: KGHSH, LQKENI. Deletions cut 6 bases from V and 6 bases from J, with 12 bases between. The CDR3 loop spans 13 amino acids. The chain's CDR3 is CASSPPGGNEQFF. CDR3 coding DNA: TGTGCCAGCTCTCCCCCCGGGGGCAATGAGCAGTTCTTC.

V is TRBV19 and J is TRBJ1-2; tentative D call: TRBD1 (5 bases). The CDR3 is 14 residues long. Germline V lookup: CDR1 LNHDA, CDR2 SQIVND (reference sequence). Deletions cut 3 bases from V and 4 bases from J, with 12 bases between. Here the CDR3 reads CASSIGGGSYGYTF. DNA of the CDR3: TGTGCCAGTAGTATCGGGGGGGGAAGCTATGGCTACACCTTC. The full variable domain, rest sourced from reference TRBV19 and TRBJ1-2, is DGGITQSPKYLFRKEGQNVTLSCEQNLNHDAMYWYRQDPGQGLRLIYYSQIVNDFQKGDIAEGYSVSREKKESFPLTVTSAQKNPTAFYLCASSIGGGSYGYTFGSGTRLTVV.

The V gene is TRBV6-4, the J gene TRBJ2-5, with 12 bases aligning to TRBD2. CDR3 length equals 13 residues. The ends lost 6 bases at V and 7 bases at J; junction bases unmatched: 3. Germline CDR1 is MRHNA and CDR2 is SNTAGT. CDR3 sequence: CASSELAGGTQYF. The CDR3 nucleotides read TGTGCCAGCAGCGAACTAGCGGGGGGGACCCAGTACTTC.

The rearrangement joins TRBV27 to TRBJ1-6; D is ambiguous. The V gene's germline CDR1 is MNHEY and CDR2 SMNVEV (reference sequence). Trimming pared 3 bases from V and 2 bases from J, leaving 11 bases between. The CDR3 extends over 16 amino acids. The CDR3 loop reads CASSFTLRAYNSPLHF. CDR3 bases: TGTGCCAGCAGTTTTACGCTAAGAGCCTATAATTCACCCCTCCACTTT.

The chain combines TRBV23-1 with TRBJ2-7; D gene ambiguous. TRBV23-1 is placed among ORFs of uncertain function. V was clipped by 0 bases and J by 3 bases, with 15 bases between them. This CDR3 contains 16 residues. The CDR3 here is CASSQSKCESSYEQYF. CDR3 nucleotides: TGCGCCAGCAGTCAATCAAAGTGCGAGAGTAGCTACGAGCAGTACTTC.

The J gene is TRBJ1-5, the V gene TRBV19; 7 nucleotides match TRBD1. Germline CDR1 and CDR2: LNHDA and SQIVND (reference sequence). There are 13 residues in the CDR3. The trim removed 9 bases at V and 3 bases at J, leaving 5 bases unmatched. The CDR3, as DNA: TGTGCCAGCGGACAGGCCCTCAATCAGCCCCAGCATTTT. Amino acids: CASGQALNQPQHF.

The chain links TRBV6-5 to TRBJ2-7; the D gene is possibly TRBD2 (5 bases). The CDR3 covers 13 residues. V was cut by 6 bases and J by 6 bases, with 15 bases left in between. Germline assignment: CDR1 MNHEY and CDR2 SVGAGI. As DNA, the CDR3 is TGTGCCAGCAGGGACGGGGTGATCCTCGAGCAGTACTTC. Translated: CASRDGVILEQYF.

The chain couples TRBV6-1 to TRBJ2-7; TRBD1 matches 9 bases. With 8 bases clipped from V and 3 bases from J, the junction kept 2 bases outside the gene matches. Germline V CDR1 and CDR2: MNHNS, SASEGT. The CDR3 is 12 residues long. DNA of the CDR3: TGTGCCAGCGCGGGACAGGGCTACGAGCAGTACTTC. It codes for CASAGQGYEQYF.

The chain couples TRBV6-5 to TRBJ1-5, with D perhaps matching TRBD1 (5 bases). The germline V gene has CDR1 MNHEY and CDR2 SVGAGI. Trimming pared 6 bases from V and 4 bases from J, leaving 16 bases between. The CDR3 loop spans 15 amino acids. CDR3 amino acids: CASSPRRARNQPQHF. The CDR3 DNA sequence: TGTGCCAGCAGCCCCCGCAGGGCGCGAAATCAGCCCCAGCATTTT.

The CDR3 DNA sequence: TGTGCCAGTAGTATCGGGACAGAGGTTAACACTGAAGCTTTCTTT. It translates to CASSIGTEVNTEAFF. The genes are TRBV19 and TRBJ1-1; 7 nucleotides line up with TRBD1. V was pared by 3 bases and J by 2 bases, with 6 bases of the junction left unmatched. CDR1 and CDR2 from the germline V gene are LNHDA and SQIVND (reference sequence). CDR3 length: 15 residues.

The chain joins TRBV30 to TRBJ1-1; D is uncertain. CDR3 length: 14 amino acids. Germline V lookup: CDR1 GTSNPN, CDR2 SVGIG (reference sequence). The V gene lost 2 bases and the J gene lost 6 bases, with 16 bases spanning the gap. CDR3 residues: CAWSRFAGFAEAFF. The DNA for the CDR3 is TGTGCCTGGAGTCGGTTTGCGGGGTTCGCTGAAGCTTTCTTT.

The chain has TRBV28 and TRBJ2-4, with D maybe TRBD1 (6 bases). The CDR3 is 15 amino acids. In germline, CDR1 is MDHEN, CDR2 SYDVKM. V lost 1 base and J lost 5, with 12 bases in between. CDR3 nucleotides: TGTGCCAGCAGTTTATTTAGGGGGATAGAAAACATTCAGTACTTC. Its protein is CASSLFRGIENIQYF.

The chain recombines TRBV7-9 with TRBJ2-1; 8 positions match TRBD2. The CDR3 runs to 16 residues. Germline V gives CDR1 SEHNR, CDR2 FQNEAQ (reference sequence). Trimming at V came to 3 bases and at J to 9 bases, leaving 13 bases not matched to a gene. CDR3 nucleotide sequence: TGTGCCAGCAGCTTTATTCCTACTAGCGGCAGGGGTGAGCAGTTCTTC. It encodes CASSFIPTSGRGEQFF.

V gene TRBV29-1 combines with J gene TRBJ2-2; D gene unclear. Trimming stripped 3 bases from V and 6 bases from J, with 11 bases between. The germline CDR1 and CDR2 sequences are SQVTM and ANQGSEA. The CDR3 totals 13 residues. CDR3 in amino acids: CSVESARPGELFF. In DNA, the CDR3 is TGCAGCGTTGAGAGTGCCCGTCCCGGGGAGCTGTTTTTT.

The V gene is TRBV5-1, the J gene TRBJ2-5; TRBD2 matches 10 bases. Germline V gene lookup returns CDR1 SGHRS and CDR2 YFSETQ. The V and J ends lost 6 bases and 5 bases, in that order; junction bases with no gene match: 7. The CDR3 spans 14 residues. CDR3 sequence (DNA): TGCGCCAGCAACGATCTAGCGGGAGCTGAGACCCAGTACTTC. It encodes CASNDLAGAETQYF. The full variable domain, in which reference TRBV5-1 and TRBJ2-5 provide the parts outside the CDR3, is KAGVTQTPRYLIKTRGQQVTLSCSPISGHRSVSWYQQTPGQGLQFLFEYFSETQRNKGNFPGRFSGRQFSNSRSEMNVSTLELGDSALYLCASNDLAGAETQYFGPGTRLLVL.